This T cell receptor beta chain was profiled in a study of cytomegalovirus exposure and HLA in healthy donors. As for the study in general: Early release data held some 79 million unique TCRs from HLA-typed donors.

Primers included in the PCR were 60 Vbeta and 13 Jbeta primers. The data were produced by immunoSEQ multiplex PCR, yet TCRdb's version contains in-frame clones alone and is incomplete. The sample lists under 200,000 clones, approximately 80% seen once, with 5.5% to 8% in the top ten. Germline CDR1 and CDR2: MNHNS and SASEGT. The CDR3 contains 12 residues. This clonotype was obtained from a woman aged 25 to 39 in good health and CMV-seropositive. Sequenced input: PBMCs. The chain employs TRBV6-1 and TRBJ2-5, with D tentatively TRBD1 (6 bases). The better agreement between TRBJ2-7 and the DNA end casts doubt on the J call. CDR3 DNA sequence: TGTGCCAGCAGGGACAGCCCCTACGAGCAGTACTTC. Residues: CASRDSPYEQYF.